A single sample is the source of the 5 T cell receptor beta chains below, sequenced in a study of blood T cell repertoires in COVID-19. Produced via immunoSEQ multiplex PCR; TCRdb's table is partial and in-frame only. This sample has about 120,000 clones, with around 80% found just once. The sequencing sample was made of peripheral blood. The receptors were gathered from a man aged 30 to 39 with COVID-19, enrolled during active disease.

The chain is built from TRBV6-5 and TRBJ1-2, with 7 bases lining up with TRBD1. Germline CDR1 and CDR2: MNHEY and SVGAGI. After removal of 6 bases from V and 7 bases from J, the junction contained 11 bases not matched to a gene. This CDR3 comprises 14 residues. The CDR3 sequence: CASSSAGTESGYTF. CDR3 DNA: TGTGCCAGCAGCTCGGCCGGGACAGAAAGTGGCTACACCTTC.

This clone was found once. The chain combines TRBV6-5 with TRBJ2-1, with TRBD1 matching 7 bases. Germline assignment: CDR1 MNHEY and CDR2 SVGAGI. The length of the CDR3 is 12 residues. V lost 5 bases and J lost 7; bases outside the gene matches: 2. The CDR3 here is CASSPQGNEQFF. As DNA, the CDR3 is TGTGCCAGCAGTCCACAGGGGAATGAGCAGTTCTTC.

This chain links TRBV30 with TRBJ2-1, with 7 bases that match TRBD1. Germline V gene data show CDR1 as GTSNPN and CDR2 as SVGIG (reference sequence). The CDR3 totals 14 residues. The ends lost 8 bases at V and 2 bases at J; junction bases unmatched: 9. This CDR3 is CARNRGNTYNEQFF. In nucleotides, the CDR3 is TGTGCCCGAAACAGGGGTAACACCTACAATGAGCAGTTCTTC.

The rearrangement joins TRBV28 to TRBJ1-4; 8 positions match TRBD1. CDR1 MDHEN and CDR2 SYDVKM come from the germline V gene. The CDR3 extends over 14 amino acids. V gave up 6 bases and J gave up 7 bases; unmatched junction bases: 7. The CDR3 sequence: CASSLDREVEKLFF. As DNA, the CDR3 is TGTGCCAGCAGCCTGGACAGGGAAGTTGAAAAACTGTTTTTT.

This rearrangement joins TRBV18 to TRBJ2-7; 7 nucleotides match TRBD1. Looked up from germline, CDR1 is KGHSH and CDR2 is LQKENI. Trimming at V came to 3 bases and at J to 4 bases, leaving 15 bases not matched to a gene. The CDR3 extends over 17 amino acids. Here the CDR3 reads CASSPPFRQGEIYEQYF. The DNA of the CDR3 is TGTGCCAGCTCACCTCCCTTCAGACAGGGCGAAATTTACGAGCAGTACTTC.